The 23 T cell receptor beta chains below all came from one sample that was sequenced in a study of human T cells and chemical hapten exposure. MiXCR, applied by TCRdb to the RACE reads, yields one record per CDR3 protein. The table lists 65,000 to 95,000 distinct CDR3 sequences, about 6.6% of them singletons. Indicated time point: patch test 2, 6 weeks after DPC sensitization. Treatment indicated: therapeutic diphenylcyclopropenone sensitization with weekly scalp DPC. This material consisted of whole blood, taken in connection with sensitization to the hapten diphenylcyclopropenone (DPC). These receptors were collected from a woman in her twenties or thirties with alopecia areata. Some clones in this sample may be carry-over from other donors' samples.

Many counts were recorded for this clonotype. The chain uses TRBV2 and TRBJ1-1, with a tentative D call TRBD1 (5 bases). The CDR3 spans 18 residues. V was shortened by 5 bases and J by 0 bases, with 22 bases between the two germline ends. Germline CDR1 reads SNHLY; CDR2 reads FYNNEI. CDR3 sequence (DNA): TGTGCCAGCAGTTCCACCTATCTCAGGGCAGCGATGAACACTGAAGCTTTCTTT. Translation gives CASSSTYLRAAMNTEAFF.

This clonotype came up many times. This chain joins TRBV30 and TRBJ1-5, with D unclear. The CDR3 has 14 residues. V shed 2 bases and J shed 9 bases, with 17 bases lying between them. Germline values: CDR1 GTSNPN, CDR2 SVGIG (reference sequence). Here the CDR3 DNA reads TGTGCCTGGAGTAAGGGAGACCGGCAACCGCCCCAGCATTTT. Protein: CAWSKGDRQPPQHF.

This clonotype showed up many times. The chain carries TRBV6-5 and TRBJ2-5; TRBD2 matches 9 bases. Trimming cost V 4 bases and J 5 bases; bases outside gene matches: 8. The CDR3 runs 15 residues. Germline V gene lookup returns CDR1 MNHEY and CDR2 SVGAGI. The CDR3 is CASSWGAGGLETQYF. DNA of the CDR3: TGTGCCAGCAGTTGGGGTGCGGGGGGGCTTGAGACCCAGTACTTC.

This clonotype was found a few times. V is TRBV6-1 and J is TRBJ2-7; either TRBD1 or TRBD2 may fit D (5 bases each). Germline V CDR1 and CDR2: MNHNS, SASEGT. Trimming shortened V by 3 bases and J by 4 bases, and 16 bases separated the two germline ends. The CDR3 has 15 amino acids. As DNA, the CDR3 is TGTGCCAGCAGTGACCACTCGGGACGGATTTACGAGCAGTACTTC. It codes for CASSDHSGRIYEQYF.

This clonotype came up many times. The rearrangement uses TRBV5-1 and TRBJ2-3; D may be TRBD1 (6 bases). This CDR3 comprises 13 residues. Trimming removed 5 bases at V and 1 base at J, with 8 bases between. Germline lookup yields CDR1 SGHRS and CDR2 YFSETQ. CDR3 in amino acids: CASRQGGTDTQYF. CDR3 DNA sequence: TGCGCCAGCAGACAGGGCGGCACAGATACGCAGTATTTT.

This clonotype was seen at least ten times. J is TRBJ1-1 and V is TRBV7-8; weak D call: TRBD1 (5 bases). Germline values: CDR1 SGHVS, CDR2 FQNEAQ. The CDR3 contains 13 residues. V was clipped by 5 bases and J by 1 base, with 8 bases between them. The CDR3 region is CASSPTENTEAFF. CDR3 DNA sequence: TGTGCCAGCAGCCCGACAGAGAACACTGAAGCTTTCTTT.

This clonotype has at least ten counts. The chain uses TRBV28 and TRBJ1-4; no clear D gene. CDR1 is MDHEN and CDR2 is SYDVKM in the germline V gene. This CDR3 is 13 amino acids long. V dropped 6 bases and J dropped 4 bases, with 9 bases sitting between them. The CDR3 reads CASRSPVNEKLFF. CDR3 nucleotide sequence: TGTGCCAGCAGGAGCCCAGTTAATGAAAAACTGTTTTTT.

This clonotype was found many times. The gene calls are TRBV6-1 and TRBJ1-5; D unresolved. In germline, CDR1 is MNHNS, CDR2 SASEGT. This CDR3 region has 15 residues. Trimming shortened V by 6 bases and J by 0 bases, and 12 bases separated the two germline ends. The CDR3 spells CASRTEVYSNQPQHF. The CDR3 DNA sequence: TGTGCCAGCAGGACCGAGGTGTATAGCAATCAGCCCCAGCATTTT.

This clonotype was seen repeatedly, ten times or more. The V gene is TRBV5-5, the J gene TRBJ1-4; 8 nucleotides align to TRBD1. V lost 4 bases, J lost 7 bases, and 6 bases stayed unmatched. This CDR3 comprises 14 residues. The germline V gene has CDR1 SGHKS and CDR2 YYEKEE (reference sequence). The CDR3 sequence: CASSGQGAREKLFF. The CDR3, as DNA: TGTGCCAGCAGCGGGCAGGGGGCTCGTGAAAAACTGTTTTTT.

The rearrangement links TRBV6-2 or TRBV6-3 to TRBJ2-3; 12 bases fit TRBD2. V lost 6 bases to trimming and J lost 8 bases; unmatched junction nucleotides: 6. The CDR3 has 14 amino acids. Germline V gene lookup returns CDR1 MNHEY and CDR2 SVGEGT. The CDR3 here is CASSHGTSGFTQYF. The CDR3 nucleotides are TGTGCCAGCAGCCACGGGACTAGCGGGTTTACGCAGTATTTT.

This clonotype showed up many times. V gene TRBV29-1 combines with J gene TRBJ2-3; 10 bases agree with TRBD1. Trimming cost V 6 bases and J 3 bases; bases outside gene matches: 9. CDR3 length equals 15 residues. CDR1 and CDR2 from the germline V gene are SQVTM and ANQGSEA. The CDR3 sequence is CSVGWTGGTTDTQYF. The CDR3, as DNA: TGCAGCGTCGGCTGGACAGGGGGAACAACAGATACGCAGTATTTT.

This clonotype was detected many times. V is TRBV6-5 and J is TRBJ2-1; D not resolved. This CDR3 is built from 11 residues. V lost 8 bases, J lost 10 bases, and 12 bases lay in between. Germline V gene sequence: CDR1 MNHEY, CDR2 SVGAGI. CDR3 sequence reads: CASRTRQEQFF. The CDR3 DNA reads TGTGCCAGCCGAACCCGGCAGGAGCAGTTCTTC.

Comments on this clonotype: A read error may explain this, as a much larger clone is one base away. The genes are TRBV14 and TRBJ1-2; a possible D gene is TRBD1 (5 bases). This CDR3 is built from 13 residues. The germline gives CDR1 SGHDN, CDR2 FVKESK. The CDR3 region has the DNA TGTGCCAGCAGCCAACAGGGAGGCTATGGCGACACCTTC. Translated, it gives CASSQQGGYGDTF. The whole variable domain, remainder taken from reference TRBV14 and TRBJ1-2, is EAGVTQFPSHSVIEKGQTVTLRCDPISGHDNLYWYRRVMGKEIKFLLHFVKESKQDESGMPNNRFLAERTGGTYSTLKVQPAELEDSGVYFCASSQQGGYGDTFGSGTRLTVV.

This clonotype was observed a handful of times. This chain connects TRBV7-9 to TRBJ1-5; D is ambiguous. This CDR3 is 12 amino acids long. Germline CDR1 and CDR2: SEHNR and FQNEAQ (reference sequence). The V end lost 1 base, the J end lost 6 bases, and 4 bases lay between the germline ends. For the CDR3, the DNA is TGTGCCAGCAGCTTAGGAGCTCAGCCCCAGCATTTT. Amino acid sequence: CASSLGAQPQHF.

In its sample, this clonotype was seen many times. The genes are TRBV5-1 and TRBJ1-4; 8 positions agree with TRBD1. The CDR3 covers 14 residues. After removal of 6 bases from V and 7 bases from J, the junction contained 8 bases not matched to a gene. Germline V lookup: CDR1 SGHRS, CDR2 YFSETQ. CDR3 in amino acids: CASKGQGASEKLFF. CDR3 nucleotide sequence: TGCGCCAGCAAGGGCCAGGGGGCTAGTGAAAAACTGTTTTTT.

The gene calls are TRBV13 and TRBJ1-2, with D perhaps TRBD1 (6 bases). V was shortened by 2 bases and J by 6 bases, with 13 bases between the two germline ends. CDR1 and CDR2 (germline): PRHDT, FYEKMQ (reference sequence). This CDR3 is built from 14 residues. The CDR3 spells CASSLSGTKNGYTF. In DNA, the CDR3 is TGTGCCAGCAGCTTATCTGGGACAAAGAATGGCTACACCTTC.

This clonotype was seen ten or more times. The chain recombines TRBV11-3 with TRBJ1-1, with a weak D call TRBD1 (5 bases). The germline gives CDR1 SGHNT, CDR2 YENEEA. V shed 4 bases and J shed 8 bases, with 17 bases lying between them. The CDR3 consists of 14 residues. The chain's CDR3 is CASSSSGTISEAFF. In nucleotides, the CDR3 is TGTGCCAGCAGCTCGTCCGGGACGATCAGCGAAGCTTTCTTT.

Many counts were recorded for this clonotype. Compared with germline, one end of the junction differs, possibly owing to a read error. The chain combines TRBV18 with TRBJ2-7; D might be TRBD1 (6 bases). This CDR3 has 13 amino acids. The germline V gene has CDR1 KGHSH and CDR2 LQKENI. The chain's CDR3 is CASSPGLDRRYDF. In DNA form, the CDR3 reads TGTGCCAGCTCTCCCGGCCTCGACAGGCGCTACGACTTC.

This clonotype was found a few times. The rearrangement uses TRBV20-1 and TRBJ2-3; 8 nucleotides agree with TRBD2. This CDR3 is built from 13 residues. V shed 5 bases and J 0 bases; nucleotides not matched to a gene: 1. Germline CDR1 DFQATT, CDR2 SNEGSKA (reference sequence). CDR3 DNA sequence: TGCAGTGCTTGGACTAGCAGCACAGATACGCAGTATTTT. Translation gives CSAWTSSTDTQYF.

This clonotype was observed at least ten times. The CDR3 DNA reads TGCAGCGTTGTAACGGGGAGTGGTGGTGAAAAACTGTTTTTT. This gives the protein CSVVTGSGGEKLFF. The V and J genes are TRBV29-1 and TRBJ1-4; D is uncertain. The CDR3 covers 14 residues. Germline-derived CDR1 and CDR2 are SQVTM and ANQGSEA. With 4 bases removed from V and 7 bases from J, the gap between germline ends came to 16 bases.

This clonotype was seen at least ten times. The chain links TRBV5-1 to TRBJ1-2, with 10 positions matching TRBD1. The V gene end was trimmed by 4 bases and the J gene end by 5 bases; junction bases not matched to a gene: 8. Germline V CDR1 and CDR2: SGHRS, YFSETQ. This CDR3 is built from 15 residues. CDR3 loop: CASSRDRGQIYGYTF. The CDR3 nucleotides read TGCGCCAGCAGCCGCGACAGGGGGCAAATATATGGCTACACCTTC. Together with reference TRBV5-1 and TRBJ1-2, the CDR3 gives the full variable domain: KAGVTQTPRYLIKTRGQQVTLSCSPISGHRSVSWYQQTPGQGLQFLFEYFSETQRNKGNFPGRFSGRQFSNSRSEMNVSTLELGDSALYLCASSRDRGQIYGYTFGSGTRLTVV.

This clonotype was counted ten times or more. The CDR3 region has the DNA TGTGCCAGCAGAGGACAGGGCCTTCGGTATGGCTACACCTTC. This translates into CASRGQGLRYGYTF. V is TRBV12-3 or TRBV12-4 and J is TRBJ1-2; 8 nucleotides align to TRBD1. This CDR3 spans 14 amino acids. V was pared by 6 bases and J by 5 bases, with 8 bases of the junction left unmatched.

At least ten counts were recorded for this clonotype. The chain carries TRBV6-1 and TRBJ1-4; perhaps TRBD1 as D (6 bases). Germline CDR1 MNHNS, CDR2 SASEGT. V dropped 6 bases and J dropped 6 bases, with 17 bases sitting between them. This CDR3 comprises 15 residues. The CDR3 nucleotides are TGTGCCAGCAGCCCTCTTGGGGGCGGTGATGAAAAACTGTTTTTT. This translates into CASSPLGGGDEKLFF.